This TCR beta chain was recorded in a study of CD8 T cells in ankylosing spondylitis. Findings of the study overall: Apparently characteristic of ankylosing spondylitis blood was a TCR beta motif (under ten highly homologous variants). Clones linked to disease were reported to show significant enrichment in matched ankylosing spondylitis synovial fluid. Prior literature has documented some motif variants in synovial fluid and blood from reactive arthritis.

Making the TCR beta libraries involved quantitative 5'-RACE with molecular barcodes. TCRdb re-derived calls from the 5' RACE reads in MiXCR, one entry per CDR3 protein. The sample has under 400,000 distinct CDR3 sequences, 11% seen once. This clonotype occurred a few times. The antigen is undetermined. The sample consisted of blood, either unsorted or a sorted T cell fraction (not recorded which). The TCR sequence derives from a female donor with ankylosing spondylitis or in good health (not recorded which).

CDR3 coding DNA: TGCAGTGCTTCGATCGGGACAGGGATCGAGCAGTACTTC. The encoded protein is CSASIGTGIEQYF. This chain connects TRBV20-1 to TRBJ2-7, with 9 positions matching TRBD1. The germline CDR1 and CDR2 sequences are DFQATT and SNEGSKA (reference sequence). V lost 5 bases, J lost 6 bases, and 8 bases stayed unmatched. This CDR3 has 13 residues.